The clone carrying this T cell receptor (beta chain) was detected only a few times. These data are taken from a study of blood T cell repertoires in COVID-19. Across the study: Samples representing acute and convalescent COVID-19 were sourced from the United States, Italy and Spain. From T cells, B-cell-depleted T cells, or PBMCs came the material, which was cDNA or gDNA.

The ends lost 7 bases at V and 4 bases at J; junction bases unmatched: 6. CDR1 is KGHDR, CDR2 SFDVKD, per germline. The CDR3 extends over 14 amino acids. Original methodology: Estimates of nucleated cell counts were drawn from the amplification of reference gene primers. Method: immunoSEQ multiplex PCR; TCRdb's copy keeps in-frame clones and lacks some. V and J calls and clone size are those listed in that table; D and trimming were worked out from the DNA. The sample has tens of thousands of clones; about 70% are singletons. The receptor comes from a woman in her seventies with acute or convalescent COVID-19. The gene calls are TRBV24-1 and TRBJ2-3; 8 bases fit TRBD2. The specimen was peripheral blood. The CDR3 DNA follows: TGTGCCACCAGCGCCCCCGGGGGGGCAGATACGCAGTATTTT. This sequence encodes CATSAPGGADTQYF.